This TCR beta chain was captured in a study of graft-versus-host responses after intestinal transplantation. Study overall: Recipients received multivisceral, liver-intestinal, or isolated intestinal transplants. Findings and caveats of the study: There were GvH clones found in recipient marrow, and some of them appeared first in ileum or blood. Within allografts, high graft-versus-host to host-versus-graft clonal ratios were seen among patients with graft-donor T cell macrochimerism.

The V end lost 0 bases, the J end lost 4 bases, and 10 bases lay between the germline ends. The germline gives CDR1 SGHDT, CDR2 YYEEEE. The CDR3 runs 14 residues. Grafts had their tissue processed, releasing intraepithelial and lamina propria lymphocytes. Sequenced by immunoSEQ multiplex PCR; TCRdb stores in-frame clones only, minus some. The data contain more than 9,500 clones, about 73% of them singletons. Concerning this clone itself: Antigen specificity is unknown.

Sequencing used ileum tissue, obtained roughly 4.5 months after intestinal transplantation. The TCR originated in a human patient who received an intestinal transplant, so some T cells may come from the graft donor. This chain joins TRBV5-6 and TRBJ1-2; tentatively, D is TRBD1 (5 bases). CDR3: CASSLVRGSYGYTF. DNA for the CDR3: TGTGCCAGCAGCTTGGTTAGGGGCTCCTATGGCTACACCTTC.